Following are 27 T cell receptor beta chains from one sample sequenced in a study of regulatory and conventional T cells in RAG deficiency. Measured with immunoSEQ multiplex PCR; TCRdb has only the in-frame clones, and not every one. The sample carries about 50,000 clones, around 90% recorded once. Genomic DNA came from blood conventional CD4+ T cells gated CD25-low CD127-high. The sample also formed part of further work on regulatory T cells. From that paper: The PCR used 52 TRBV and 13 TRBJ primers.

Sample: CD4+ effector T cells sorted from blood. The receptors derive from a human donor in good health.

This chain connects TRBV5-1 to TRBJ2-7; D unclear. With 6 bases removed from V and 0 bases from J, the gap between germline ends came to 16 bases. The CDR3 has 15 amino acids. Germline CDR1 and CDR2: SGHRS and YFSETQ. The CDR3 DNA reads TGCGCCAGCAACGATGGTTCCAGGTACTCCTACGAGCAGTACTTC. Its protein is CASNDGSRYSYEQYF.

The CDR3 region is CASSQVMGPQETQYF. CDR3 DNA sequence: TGTGCCAGCAGCCAAGTCATGGGACCGCAAGAGACCCAGTACTTC. The V gene is TRBV14, the J gene TRBJ2-5; D tentatively reads TRBD1 or TRBD2 (5 bases each). The CDR3 has 15 amino acids. Per germline, CDR1 SGHDN and CDR2 FVKESK. The V end was cut by 1 base, the J end by 2 bases, with 11 bases between. Variable domain in full (rest from reference TRBV14 and TRBJ2-5): EAGVTQFPSHSVIEKGQTVTLRCDPISGHDNLYWYRRVMGKEIKFLLHFVKESKQDESGMPNNRFLAERTGGTYSTLKVQPAELEDSGVYFCASSQVMGPQETQYFGPGTRLLVL.

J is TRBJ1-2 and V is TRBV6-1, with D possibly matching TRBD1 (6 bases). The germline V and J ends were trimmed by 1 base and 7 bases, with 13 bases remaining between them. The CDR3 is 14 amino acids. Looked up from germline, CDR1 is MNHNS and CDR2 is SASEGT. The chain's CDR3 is CASSEDPTGSGYTF. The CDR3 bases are TGTGCCAGCAGTGAAGATCCTACAGGGAGTGGCTACACCTTC.

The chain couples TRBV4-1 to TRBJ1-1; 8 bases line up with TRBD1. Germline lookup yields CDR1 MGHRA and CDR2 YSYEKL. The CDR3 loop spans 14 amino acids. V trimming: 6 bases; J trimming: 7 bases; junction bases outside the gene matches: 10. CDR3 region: CASRHADRESEAFF. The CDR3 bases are TGCGCCAGCAGGCATGCGGACAGGGAGAGTGAAGCTTTCTTT.

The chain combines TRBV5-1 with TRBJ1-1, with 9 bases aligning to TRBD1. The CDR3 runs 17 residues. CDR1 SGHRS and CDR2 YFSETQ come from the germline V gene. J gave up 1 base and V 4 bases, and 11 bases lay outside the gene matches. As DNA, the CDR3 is TGCGCCAGCAGCACACTCTTCTTACAGGGGGCGAACACTGAAGCTTTCTTT. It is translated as CASSTLFLQGANTEAFF.

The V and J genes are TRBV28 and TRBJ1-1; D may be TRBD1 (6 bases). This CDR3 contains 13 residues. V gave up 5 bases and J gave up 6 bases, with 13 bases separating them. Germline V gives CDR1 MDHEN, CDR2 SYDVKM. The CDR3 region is CASSEGTSAEAFF. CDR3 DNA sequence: TGTGCCAGCAGTGAGGGGACAAGCGCTGAAGCTTTCTTT.

This CDR3 reads CASSSHPRTGDQPQHF. In DNA form, the CDR3 reads TGTGCCAGCAGTTCGCACCCTCGGACAGGGGATCAGCCCCAGCATTTT. The chain uses TRBV28 and TRBJ1-5; 9 bases are a match to TRBD1. With 4 bases clipped from V and 5 bases from J, the junction kept 9 bases outside the gene matches. Germline V gives CDR1 MDHEN, CDR2 SYDVKM. The CDR3 is 16 residues long.

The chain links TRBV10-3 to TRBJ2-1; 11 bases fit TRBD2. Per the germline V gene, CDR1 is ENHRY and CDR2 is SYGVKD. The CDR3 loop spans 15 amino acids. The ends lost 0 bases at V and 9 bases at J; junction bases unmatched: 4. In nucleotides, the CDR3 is TGTGCCATCAGTGAGTCAACTAGCGGGAGCGGTGAGCAGTTCTTC. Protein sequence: CAISESTSGSGEQFF.

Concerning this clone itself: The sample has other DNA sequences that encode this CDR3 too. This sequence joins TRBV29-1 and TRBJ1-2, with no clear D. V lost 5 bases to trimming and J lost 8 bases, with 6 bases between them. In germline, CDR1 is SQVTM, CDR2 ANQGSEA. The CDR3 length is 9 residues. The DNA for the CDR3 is TGCAGCGTTAGTGAGGGCTACACCTTC. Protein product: CSVSEGYTF.

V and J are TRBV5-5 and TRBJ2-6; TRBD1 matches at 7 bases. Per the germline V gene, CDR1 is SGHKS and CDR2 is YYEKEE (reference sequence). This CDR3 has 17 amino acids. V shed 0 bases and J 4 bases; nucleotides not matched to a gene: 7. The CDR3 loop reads CASSLEPGGLGANVLTF. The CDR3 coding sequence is TGTGCCAGCAGCTTGGAACCAGGGGGATTGGGGGCCAACGTCCTGACTTTC. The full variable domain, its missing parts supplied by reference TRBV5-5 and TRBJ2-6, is DAGVTQSPTHLIKTRGQQVTLRCSPISGHKSVSWYQQVLGQGPQFIFQYYEKEERGRGNFPDRFSARQFPNYSSELNVNALLLGDSALYLCASSLEPGGLGANVLTFGAGSRLTVL.

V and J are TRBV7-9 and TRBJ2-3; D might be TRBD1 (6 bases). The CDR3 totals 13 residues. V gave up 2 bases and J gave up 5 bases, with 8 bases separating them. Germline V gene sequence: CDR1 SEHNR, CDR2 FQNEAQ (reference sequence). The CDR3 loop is CASSLKGVDTQYF. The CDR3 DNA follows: TGTGCCAGCAGCTTAAAGGGGGTAGATACGCAGTATTTT.

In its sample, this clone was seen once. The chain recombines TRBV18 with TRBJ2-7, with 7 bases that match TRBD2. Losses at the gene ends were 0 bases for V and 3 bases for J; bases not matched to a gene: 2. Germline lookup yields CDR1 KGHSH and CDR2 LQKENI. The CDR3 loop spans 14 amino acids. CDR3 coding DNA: TGTGCCAGCTCACCACCGGCGGGGGTCTACGAGCAGTACTTC. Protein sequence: CASSPPAGVYEQYF.

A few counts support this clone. DNA for the CDR3: TGTGCCAGTAGTCTCCGACTAGACTCCTACGAGCAGTACTTC. It is translated as CASSLRLDSYEQYF. The V gene is TRBV19, the J gene TRBJ2-7, with D possibly TRBD2 on 6 matching bases. Germline assignment: CDR1 LNHDA and CDR2 SQIVND (reference sequence). The V and J ends lost 5 bases and 0 bases respectively, with 11 bases between them. This CDR3 has 14 residues. The complete variable domain, with remaining parts taken from reference TRBV19 and TRBJ2-7, reads DGGITQSPKYLFRKEGQNVTLSCEQNLNHDAMYWYRQDPGQGLRLIYYSQIVNDFQKGDIAEGYSVSREKKESFPLTVTSAQKNPTAFYLCASSLRLDSYEQYFGPGTRLTVT.

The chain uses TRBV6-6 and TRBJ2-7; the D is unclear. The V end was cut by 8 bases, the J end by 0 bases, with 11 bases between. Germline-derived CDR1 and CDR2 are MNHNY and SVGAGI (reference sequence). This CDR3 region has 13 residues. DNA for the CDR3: TGTGCCAGCGCCTTACAGAGCTCCTACGAGCAGTACTTC. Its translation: CASALQSSYEQYF.

CDR3 sequence reads: CAISESLLTPATQYF. The CDR3 coding sequence is TGTGCCATCAGTGAGTCCCTTTTGACCCCAGCGACGCAGTATTTT. The chain has TRBV10-3 and TRBJ2-3; the D is unclear. Germline V gene data show CDR1 as ENHRY and CDR2 as SYGVKD. The CDR3 spans 15 residues. V lost 0 bases and J 9 bases, leaving 16 bases between the germline ends.

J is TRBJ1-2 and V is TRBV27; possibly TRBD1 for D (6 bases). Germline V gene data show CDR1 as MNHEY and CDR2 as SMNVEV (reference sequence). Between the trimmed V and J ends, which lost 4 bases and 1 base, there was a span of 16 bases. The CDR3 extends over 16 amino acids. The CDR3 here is CASSWTTGHINYGYTF. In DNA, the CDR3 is TGTGCCAGCAGTTGGACCACGGGACACATTAACTATGGCTACACCTTC.

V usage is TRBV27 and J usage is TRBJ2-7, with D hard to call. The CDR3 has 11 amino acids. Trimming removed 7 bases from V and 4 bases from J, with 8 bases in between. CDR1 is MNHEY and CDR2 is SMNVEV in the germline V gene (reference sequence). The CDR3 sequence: CASTPWYEQYF. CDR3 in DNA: TGTGCCAGCACGCCCTGGTACGAGCAGTACTTC.

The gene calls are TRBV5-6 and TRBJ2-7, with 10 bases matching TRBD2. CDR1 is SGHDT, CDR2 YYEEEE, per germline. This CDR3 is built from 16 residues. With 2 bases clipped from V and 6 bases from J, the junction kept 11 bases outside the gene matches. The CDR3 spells CASSFLGLAGDVEQYF. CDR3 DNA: TGTGCCAGCAGCTTTTTGGGGCTAGCGGGAGATGTCGAGCAGTACTTC.

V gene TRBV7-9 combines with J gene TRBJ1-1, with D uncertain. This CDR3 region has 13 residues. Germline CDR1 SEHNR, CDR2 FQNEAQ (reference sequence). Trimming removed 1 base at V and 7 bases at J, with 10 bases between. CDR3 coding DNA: TGTGCCAGCAGCTTAGAAGGGTTAGGTGAAGCTTTCTTT. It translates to CASSLEGLGEAFF.

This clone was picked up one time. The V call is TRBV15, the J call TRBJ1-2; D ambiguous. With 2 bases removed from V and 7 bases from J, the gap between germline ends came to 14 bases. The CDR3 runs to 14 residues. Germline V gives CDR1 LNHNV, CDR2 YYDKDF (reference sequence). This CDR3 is CATSRLETRSGYTF. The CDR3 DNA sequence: TGTGCCACCAGCAGACTGGAAACGAGGAGTGGCTACACCTTC.

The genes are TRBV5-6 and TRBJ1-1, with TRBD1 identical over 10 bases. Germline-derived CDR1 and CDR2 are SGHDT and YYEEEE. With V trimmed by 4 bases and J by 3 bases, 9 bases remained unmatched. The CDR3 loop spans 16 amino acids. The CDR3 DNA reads TGTGCCAGCAGCCTGGACAGGGGGAATCTTGACACTGAAGCTTTCTTT. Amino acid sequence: CASSLDRGNLDTEAFF. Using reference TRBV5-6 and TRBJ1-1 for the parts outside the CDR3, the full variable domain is DAGVTQSPTHLIKTRGQQVTLRCSPKSGHDTVSWYQQALGQGPQFIFQYYEEEERQRGNFPDRFSGHQFPNYSSELNVNALLLGDSALYLCASSLDRGNLDTEAFFGQGTRLTVV.

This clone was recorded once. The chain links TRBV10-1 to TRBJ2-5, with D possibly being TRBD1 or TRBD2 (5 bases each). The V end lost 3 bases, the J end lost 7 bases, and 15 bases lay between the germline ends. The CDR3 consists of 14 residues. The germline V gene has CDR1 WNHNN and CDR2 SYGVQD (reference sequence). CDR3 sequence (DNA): TGCGCCAGCAGTGATCGGACTTCTGGGGGGACCCAGTACTTC. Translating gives CASSDRTSGGTQYF.

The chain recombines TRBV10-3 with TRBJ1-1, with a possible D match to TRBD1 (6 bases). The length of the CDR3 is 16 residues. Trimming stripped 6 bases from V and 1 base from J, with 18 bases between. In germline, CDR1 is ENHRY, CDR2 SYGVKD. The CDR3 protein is CAIRPEGVNTNTEAFF. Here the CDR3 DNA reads TGTGCCATCAGGCCCGAGGGGGTGAACACGAACACTGAAGCTTTCTTT.

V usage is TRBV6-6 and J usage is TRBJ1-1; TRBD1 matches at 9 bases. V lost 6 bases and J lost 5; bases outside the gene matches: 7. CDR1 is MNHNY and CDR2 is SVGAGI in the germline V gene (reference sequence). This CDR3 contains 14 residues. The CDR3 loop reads CASRMGGQGTEAFF. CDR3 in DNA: TGTGCCAGCAGAATGGGGGGACAGGGTACTGAAGCTTTCTTT.

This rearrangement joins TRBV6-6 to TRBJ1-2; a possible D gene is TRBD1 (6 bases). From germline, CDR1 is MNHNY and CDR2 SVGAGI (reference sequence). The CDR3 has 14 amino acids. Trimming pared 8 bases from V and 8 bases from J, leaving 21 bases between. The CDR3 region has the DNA TGTGCCAGCGGACAACAGGGCCTGATAGGAGGCTACACCTTC. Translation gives CASGQQGLIGGYTF.

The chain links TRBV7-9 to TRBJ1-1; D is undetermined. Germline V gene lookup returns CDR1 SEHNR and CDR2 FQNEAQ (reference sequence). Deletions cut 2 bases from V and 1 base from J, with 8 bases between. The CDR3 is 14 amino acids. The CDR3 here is CASSLSSANTEAFF. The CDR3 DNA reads TGTGCCAGCAGCTTATCCTCGGCGAACACTGAAGCTTTCTTT.

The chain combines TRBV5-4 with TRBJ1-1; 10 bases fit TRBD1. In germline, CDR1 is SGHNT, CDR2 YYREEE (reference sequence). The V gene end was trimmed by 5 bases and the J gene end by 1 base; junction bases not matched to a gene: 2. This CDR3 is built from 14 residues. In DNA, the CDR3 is TGTGCCAGCAGTCGGGACAGGGGGAACACTGAAGCTTTCTTT. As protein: CASSRDRGNTEAFF.